The present T cell receptor (beta chain) was sequenced within a study of T cell responses to AZD1222 COVID-19 vaccine. Whole-study findings and limits: Baseline seropositivity characterized only six or seven AZD1222 recipients. Vaccine-associated CD4 TCRs spanned spike, dominant at 160-218 and 743-854. Donors, mostly white British, included more females; clonal diversity was possibly underestimated.

The germline V gene encodes CDR1 SGHRS and CDR2 YFSETQ. The V end lost 1 base, the J end lost 4 bases, and 11 bases lay between the germline ends. The CDR3 runs to 14 residues. In regard to this clone: As yet, its antigen is unknown.

Here immunoSEQ multiplex PCR was the method, and the copy in TCRdb shows in-frame clones only, minus some. The sample holds approximately 100,000 clones, roughly nine tenths seen once. The origin of this receptor is an adult in good health. The source was peripheral blood, collected on day 0 of AZD1222 vaccination. The chain joins TRBV5-1 to TRBJ2-5; the D gene is possibly TRBD1 (5 bases). Here the CDR3 DNA reads TGCGCCAGCAGCTTGTTGCCAGGGCCAGAGACCCAGTACTTC. Translating gives CASSLLPGPETQYF.